The clone carrying this T cell receptor (beta chain) has ten or more counts. Its antigen is not known. The sample originates from a study of T cell repertoires in cytomegalovirus infection. Study as a whole: Use of recently identified HLA-C-restricted and well-studied HLA-B-restricted CMV epitopes was part of the study. Both CMV infection and a matching HLA type were indicated by public TCR beta signatures. General study points: Identification of carriers of CMV plus the relevant HLA was achieved through cumulative public TCR beta family frequency. Dominating the ex vivo response were TCR beta clonotypes that were CMV-specific and HLA-C-restricted.

TCRdb itself ran the reads through MiXCR, one entry per CDR3 protein. The repertoire holds roughly 200,000 distinct CDR3 sequences, with less than 50% as singletons. CDR1 and CDR2 from the germline V gene are SGHTA and FQGNSA. V lost 1 base, J lost 0 bases, and 5 bases lay in between. The CDR3 length is 14 residues. This clonotype originated in a human donor in good health (CMV status not recorded). Some clones in this sample may be carry-over from other donors' samples. Specimen: CD8+ T cells from cultured PBMCs, collected from culture after CMV antigen stimulation. The chain links TRBV7-2 to TRBJ2-3; D is unresolved. This chain's CDR3 is CASSLVGSTDTQYF. For the CDR3, the DNA is TGTGCCAGCAGCTTAGTAGGGAGCACAGATACGCAGTATTTT.